This passage covers 24 T cell receptor beta chains from one sample sequenced in a study of T cells after posttransplantation cyclophosphamide. The table came from immunoSEQ multiplex PCR; TCRdb's copy has only in-frame clones and leaves some out. This sample carries 30,000 to 40,000 clones, none of them present only once. Sequencing input: PBMCs. These receptors were taken from a man aged 45-65 years in good health, CMV-negative, and a related stem cell transplant donor.

This clone was detected many times. The chain links TRBV7-9 to TRBJ1-1; D gene ambiguous. CDR1 SEHNR and CDR2 FQNEAQ come from the germline V gene (reference sequence). V was shortened by 1 base and J by 7 bases, with 16 bases between the two germline ends. The CDR3 loop spans 15 amino acids. The CDR3 DNA follows: TGTGCCAGCAGCTTAGGGTCGGGAGGCGTTGATGAAGCTTTCTTT. It is translated as CASSLGSGGVDEAFF. Filled out from reference TRBV7-9 and TRBJ1-1, the complete variable domain reads DTGVSQNPRHKITKRGQNVTFRCDPISEHNRLYWYRQTLGQGPEFLTYFQNEAQLEKSRLLSDRFSAERPKGSFSTLEIQRTEQGDSAMYLCASSLGSGGVDEAFFGQGTRLTVV.

At least ten counts were recorded for this clone. The chain couples TRBV7-9 to TRBJ2-3; TRBD1 might be the D (5 bases). This CDR3 has 17 residues. The V gene's germline CDR1 is SEHNR and CDR2 FQNEAQ (reference sequence). Trimming took off 4 bases at V and 4 bases at J, with 21 bases between the two ends. CDR3 loop: CASSSRGGRDTSDTQYF. CDR3 coding DNA: TGTGCCAGCAGCTCAAGGGGTGGCAGGGATACCTCAGATACGCAGTATTTT.

This clone showed up many times. CDR3 in DNA: TGTGCCAGCAGTCCGGGGGGTGAGCAGTTCTTC. Translated: CASSPGGEQFF. The J gene is TRBJ2-1, the V gene TRBV6-5; 7 positions match TRBD2. In germline, CDR1 is MNHEY, CDR2 SVGAGI. The V gene end was trimmed by 5 bases and the J gene end by 9 bases; junction bases not matched to a gene: 1. The CDR3 length is 11 residues.

This clone was seen many times. The chain uses TRBV4-3 and TRBJ2-1; 9 nucleotides align to TRBD2. There are 16 residues in the CDR3. With V trimmed by 0 bases and J by 4 bases, 4 bases remained unmatched. CDR1 and CDR2 from the germline V gene are LGHNA and YSLEER. The DNA of the CDR3 is TGCGCCAGCAGCCAAGAAGGACTAGCGCGATACAATGAGCAGTTCTTC. It codes for CASSQEGLARYNEQFF.

This clone has at least ten counts. The chain joins TRBV7-2 to TRBJ2-1, with D perhaps matching TRBD2 (5 bases). CDR3 length: 14 amino acids. In germline, CDR1 is SGHTA, CDR2 FQGNSA. V was pared by 3 bases and J by 4 bases, with 10 bases between. The CDR3 spells CASSFQAEYNEQFF. The CDR3 coding sequence is TGTGCCAGCAGCTTTCAAGCGGAGTACAATGAGCAGTTCTTC.

Ten or more counts support this clone. The chain combines TRBV6-4 with TRBJ1-1; D might be TRBD1 (5 bases). CDR3 length: 15 residues. Germline V gene data show CDR1 as MRHNA and CDR2 as SNTAGT. V gave up 3 bases and J gave up 4 bases, with 15 bases separating them. The CDR3 DNA is TGTGCCAGCAGTGAAGGGGTGGGAACGTTCACTGAAGCTTTCTTT. Translating it yields CASSEGVGTFTEAFF.

This clone showed up many times. The chain couples TRBV28 to TRBJ2-2; D is ambiguous. Trimming removed 6 bases from V and 2 bases from J, with 7 bases in between. Germline V gene lookup returns CDR1 MDHEN and CDR2 SYDVKM. The CDR3 totals 13 residues. CDR3 region: CASSHTNTGELFF. In DNA form, the CDR3 reads TGTGCCAGCAGCCACACCAACACCGGGGAGCTGTTTTTT.

The sample holds many counts of this clone. This chain connects TRBV30 to TRBJ2-3, with D possibly TRBD2 on 5 matching bases. The V and J ends lost 0 bases and 4 bases respectively, with 8 bases between them. This CDR3 is 13 amino acids long. Germline CDR1 reads GTSNPN; CDR2 reads SVGIG (reference sequence). The CDR3, as DNA: TGTGCCTGGAGTGTTCCAGCGGCAGATACGCAGTATTTT. Translating gives CAWSVPAADTQYF.

This clone has at least ten counts. The chain couples TRBV2 to TRBJ1-1, with D hard to call. V lost 5 bases, J lost 4 bases, and 11 bases lay in between. The germline CDR1 and CDR2 sequences are SNHLY and FYNNEI. The CDR3 length is 13 residues. The CDR3 sequence is CASSRETLTEAFF. CDR3 bases: TGTGCCAGCAGTCGGGAGACTCTCACTGAAGCTTTCTTT. Looking up the rest from reference TRBV2 and TRBJ1-1 gives the full variable domain: EPEVTQTPSHQVTQMGQEVILRCVPISNHLYFYWYRQILGQKVEFLVSFYNNEISEKSEIFDDQFSVERPDGSNFTLKIRSTKLEDSAMYFCASSRETLTEAFFGQGTRLTVV.

This clone was counted many times. The J gene is TRBJ1-1, the V gene TRBV6-4, with D perhaps matching TRBD1 (5 bases). Germline assignment: CDR1 MRHNA and CDR2 SNTAGT. There are 15 residues in the CDR3. V shed 3 bases and J shed 5 bases, with 16 bases lying between them. CDR3 protein: CASSEGSVGGTEAFF. CDR3 coding DNA: TGTGCCAGCAGTGAGGGTAGTGTGGGGGGTACTGAAGCTTTCTTT.

Ten or more counts support this clone. This chain joins TRBV15 and TRBJ2-7, with 8 nucleotides matching TRBD1. Germline CDR1 and CDR2: LNHNV and YYDKDF (reference sequence). This CDR3 has 15 residues. V lost 0 bases and J lost 5; bases outside the gene matches: 6. The CDR3 bases are TGTGCCACCAGCAGAGACAGGGGGCGAATGGACGAGCAGTACTTC. It yields the protein CATSRDRGRMDEQYF.

This clone has at least ten counts. This rearrangement joins TRBV6-5 to TRBJ2-7; 9 nucleotides agree with TRBD1. The CDR3 loop spans 15 amino acids. Germline lookup yields CDR1 MNHEY and CDR2 SVGAGI. With 2 bases clipped from V and 4 bases from J, the junction kept 6 bases outside the gene matches. CDR3 loop: CASSYAAGTGYEQYF. DNA of the CDR3: TGTGCCAGCAGTTACGCGGCCGGGACAGGGTACGAGCAGTACTTC.

This clone was seen at least ten times. This chain joins TRBV10-3 and TRBJ1-2; D perhaps matches TRBD1 (6 bases). This CDR3 contains 16 residues. V was trimmed by 0 bases and J by 2 bases, leaving 13 bases between them. Germline V CDR1 and CDR2: ENHRY, SYGVKD. The CDR3 DNA follows: TGTGCCATCAGTGAGTCGACAGGTCTTAGGAACTATGGCTACACCTTC. It codes for CAISESTGLRNYGYTF.

The sample holds many counts of this clone. V and J are TRBV7-9 and TRBJ2-3, with D tentatively TRBD1 (5 bases). Trimming shortened V by 5 bases and J by 2 bases, and 14 bases separated the two germline ends. Germline CDR1 SEHNR, CDR2 FQNEAQ (reference sequence). This CDR3 is built from 15 residues. The CDR3 is CASSPRQGDTDTQYF. The CDR3 DNA is TGTGCCAGCAGCCCACGGCAGGGCGACACAGATACGCAGTATTTT.

The chain uses TRBV6-1 and TRBJ2-5, with TRBD2 as a possible D gene (5 bases). Per germline, CDR1 MNHNS and CDR2 SASEGT. There are 15 residues in the CDR3. The V gene lost 10 bases and the J gene lost 3 bases, with 21 bases spanning the gap. This CDR3 is CAILRLHSAKETQYF. The CDR3 bases are TGTGCCATCCTTAGACTACACAGCGCCAAAGAGACCCAGTACTTC.

This clone was seen ten or more times. The gene calls are TRBV7-6 and TRBJ1-2; D possibly corresponds to TRBD1 (5 bases). CDR3 size: 12 residues. Germline V CDR1 and CDR2: SGHVS, FNYEAQ. V was clipped by 3 bases and J by 4 bases, with 6 bases between them. This chain's CDR3 is CASSLGLYGYTF. The CDR3 DNA is TGTGCCAGCAGCTTGGGGCTCTATGGCTACACCTTC.

In this sample, this clone turned up many times. The DNA for the CDR3 is TGTGCCAGCAGCTTAAGAGAGCAATCATCTGGGGCCAACGTCCTGACTTTC. This translates into CASSLREQSSGANVLTF. The rearrangement links TRBV7-3 to TRBJ2-6, with unresolved D. The V gene's germline CDR1 is SGHTA and CDR2 FQGTGA. Trimming removed 1 base at V and 1 base at J, with 11 bases between. This CDR3 has 17 amino acids.

In this sample, this clone turned up many times. The V gene is TRBV5-6, the J gene TRBJ1-2; 8 bases line up with TRBD1. V was pared by 0 bases and J by 5 bases, with 9 bases of the junction left unmatched. CDR1 is SGHDT and CDR2 is YYEEEE in the germline V gene. The CDR3 is made up of 16 amino acids. CDR3 residues: CASSLGWRTGSYGYTF. CDR3 DNA: TGTGCCAGCAGCTTGGGTTGGAGGACAGGGTCTTATGGCTACACCTTC.

This clone was seen repeatedly, ten times or more. The chain uses TRBV10-3 and TRBJ1-2, with D hard to call. Germline lookup yields CDR1 ENHRY and CDR2 SYGVKD. V was pared by 6 bases and J by 0 bases, with 14 bases between. The CDR3 is 15 amino acids. This CDR3 is CAISSGGPANYGYTF. CDR3 bases: TGTGCCATCAGCTCCGGAGGGCCAGCTAACTATGGCTACACCTTC.

This clone was counted between two and nine times. The chain is built from TRBV9 and TRBJ2-1; TRBD2 agrees at 10 bases. The CDR3 contains 16 residues. The germline V gene encodes CDR1 SGDLS and CDR2 YYNGEE. V was pared by 0 bases and J by 10 bases, with 10 bases of the junction left unmatched. This chain's CDR3 is CASSVDSLAGVREQFF. The CDR3 DNA sequence: TGTGCCAGCAGCGTAGATAGTCTAGCGGGAGTTAGAGAGCAGTTCTTC.

The chain carries TRBV5-1 and TRBJ2-3, with 13 positions matching TRBD2. Trimming took 6 bases from V and 0 from J; bases not matched to a gene: 16. The CDR3 has 20 amino acids. CDR1 and CDR2 from the germline V gene are SGHRS and YFSETQ. CDR3 sequence: CASTPLSGLAGESSTDTQYF. In DNA, the CDR3 is TGCGCCAGCACCCCCCTCAGCGGACTAGCGGGGGAATCTAGCACAGATACGCAGTATTTT.

This clone has a handful of counts. The genes are TRBV13 and TRBJ1-6; D remains ambiguous. The CDR3 runs 15 residues. The germline V and J ends were trimmed by 0 bases and 9 bases, with 12 bases remaining between them. CDR1 is PRHDT, CDR2 FYEKMQ, per germline (reference sequence). The CDR3 DNA reads as TGTGCCAGCAGCTTAGGTATGAAAACGGGTTCACCCCTCCACTTT. Protein sequence: CASSLGMKTGSPLHF.

This clone showed up many times. The J gene is TRBJ2-7, the V gene TRBV5-4, with a possible D match to TRBD1 (6 bases). The CDR3 is 13 residues long. The germline V gene encodes CDR1 SGHNT and CDR2 YYREEE (reference sequence). Deletions cut 4 bases from V and 4 bases from J, with 12 bases between. The CDR3 sequence: CASSTPDSYEQYF. The CDR3 DNA is TGTGCCAGCAGCACCCCGGACAGTTACGAGCAGTACTTC. Combining the CDR3 with reference TRBV5-4 and TRBJ2-7 gives the whole variable domain ETGVTQSPTHLIKTRGQQVTLRCSSQSGHNTVSWYQQALGQGPQFIFQYYREEENGRGNFPPRFSGLQFPNYSSELNVNALELDDSALYLCASSTPDSYEQYFGPGTRLTVT.

Many counts were recorded for this clone. The chain combines TRBV5-1 with TRBJ2-7; 7 bases map to TRBD1. The CDR3 is 16 residues long. CDR1 and CDR2 from the germline V gene are SGHRS and YFSETQ. V was clipped by 0 bases and J by 3 bases; unmatched bases: 9. In nucleotides, the CDR3 is TGCGCCAGCAGCTTGGAGGCCGGGACAGATTACTACGAGCAGTACTTC. Translated: CASSLEAGTDYYEQYF. Filled out from reference TRBV5-1 and TRBJ2-7, the complete variable domain reads KAGVTQTPRYLIKTRGQQVTLSCSPISGHRSVSWYQQTPGQGLQFLFEYFSETQRNKGNFPGRFSGRQFSNSRSEMNVSTLELGDSALYLCASSLEAGTDYYEQYFGPGTRLTVT.